The 9 T cell receptor beta chains below come from one sample, sequenced in a study of monozygotic twins with inflammatory bowel disease. TCRdb reanalyzed the 5' RACE reads and collapses them to one entry per CDR3 protein, without DNA. This sample contains some 210,000 distinct CDR3 sequences. Source material: blood. The receptors shown here come from a human donor with ulcerative colitis or Crohn's disease, or a healthy co-twin of an affected twin (not recorded which).

The chain carries TRBV18 and TRBJ2-3. The CDR3 consists of 14 residues. The V gene's germline CDR1 is KGHSH and CDR2 LQKENI. The CDR3 loop reads CASSPAELRDTQYF.

The chain joins TRBV5-5 to TRBJ2-1; TCRdb calls TRBD2, which cannot be checked without DNA. Germline CDR1 is SGHKS and CDR2 is YYEKEE (reference sequence). The CDR3 is 17 residues long. CDR3 protein: CASSSWLTSGAYNEQFF.

The rearrangement uses TRBV7-2 and TRBJ1-1. CDR3 size: 15 residues. Germline V gene data show CDR1 as SGHTA and CDR2 as FQGNSA. The CDR3 loop reads CASSLIQALNTEAFF.

V gene TRBV27 combines with J gene TRBJ2-6; TCRdb's assignment of TRBD1 cannot be checked, as there is no DNA. The CDR3 covers 15 residues. CDR1 is MNHEY and CDR2 is SMNVEV in the germline V gene (reference sequence). This chain's CDR3 is CASSFEGSGANVLTF. The full variable domain, in which reference TRBV27 and TRBJ2-6 provide the parts outside the CDR3, is EAQVTQNPRYLITVTGKKLTVTCSQNMNHEYMSWYRQDPGLGLRQIYYSMNVEVTDKGDVPEGYKVSRKEKRNFPLILESPSPNQTSLYFCASSFEGSGANVLTFGAGSRLTVL.

The rearrangement links TRBV7-9 to TRBJ1-5. Germline V gives CDR1 SEHNR, CDR2 FQNEAQ (reference sequence). The CDR3 sequence is 13 residues long. CDR3 region: CASGGGSNQPQHF.

The chain links TRBV7-3 to TRBJ2-2. This CDR3 has 16 residues. Germline V gene lookup returns CDR1 SGHTA and CDR2 FQGTGA. CDR3 in amino acids: CASSPTTRLSTGELFF.

The CDR3 here is CASRRGQAAVF. The chain recombines TRBV5-4 with TRBJ2-1; TCRdb indicates TRBD1, and absent DNA this call remains unverified. The CDR3 contains 11 residues. From germline, CDR1 is SGHNT and CDR2 YYREEE (reference sequence).

The rearrangement links TRBV5-6 to TRBJ1-1; there is no DNA to check the TCRdb D call of TRBD1. CDR3 size: 14 residues. CDR1 is SGHDT, CDR2 YYEEEE, per germline. Here the CDR3 reads CASGVGWSNTEAFF.

The chain employs TRBV20-1 and TRBJ2-3. The CDR3 is 14 amino acids. Germline V CDR1 and CDR2: DFQATT, SNEGSKA (reference sequence). The CDR3 spells CRPQGDFATDTQYF.